The sequence of this T cell receptor (beta chain) was determined in a study of blood T cells in healthy people across ages. Study-wide results and limits: TCR beta diversity tracked closely with naive T cell percentage.

Note on this clonotype: What it binds is unknown.

It was with a sample-barcoded 5' primer and a J-beta primer mix that a second PCR of roughly 7 to 12 cycles was run. Each CDR3 protein is one row after TCRdb ran MiXCR on the 5' RACE reads. This sample has about 1.8 million distinct CDR3 sequences; 49% occur once, and the top ten carry around 2.1%. Trimming cost V 5 bases and J 4 bases; bases outside gene matches: 20. Per the germline V gene, CDR1 is SGHVS and CDR2 is FNYEAQ. The CDR3 is 20 amino acids. Isolated per sample were at least 6 million PBMCs. The sequencing input was blood. The clonotype originates from a woman aged 35 to 49 in good health. The chain couples TRBV7-6 to TRBJ2-3, with TRBD1 matching 11 bases. The CDR3 is CASSEPGTGGTKHRSDTQYF. The CDR3 DNA follows: TGTGCCAGCAGCGAACCCGGGACAGGGGGTACCAAGCACCGATCAGATACGCAGTATTTT.